This T cell receptor (beta chain) was sequenced in a study of blood T cell repertoires in COVID-19. Study-level information: Donors in the United States, Italy and Spain gave samples during acute or convalescent COVID-19. Sources were T cells, B-cell-depleted T cells, or PBMCs; the material itself was cDNA or gDNA.

Germline assignment: CDR1 MNHEY and CDR2 SMNVEV (reference sequence). The J segment lost 7 bases and the V segment lost 5 bases, leaving 14 bases of the junction unmatched. The length of the CDR3 is 15 residues. As processed by the authors: For nucleated cells, counts were estimated from reference gene primer amplification. Sequenced by immunoSEQ multiplex PCR; TCRdb stores in-frame clones only, minus some. The DNA was the basis for D and trimming; V, J and clone size are from that table. Of about 45,000 clones listed, almost 85% were seen once; the top ten hold about 14%. Sequencing was done on a sample of peripheral blood. This clonotype was sampled from a human donor in a cohort sampled during active COVID-19. V is TRBV27 and J is TRBJ2-7; TRBD1 matches 7 bases. CDR3 nucleotides: TGTGCCAGCAGTAGGTATCAGACAGGGTCGGAAGAGCAGTACTTC. It specifies CASSRYQTGSEEQYF.